The present entry profiles one T cell receptor beta chain with its context. Per germline, CDR1 DFQATT and CDR2 SNEGSKA (reference sequence). There are 15 residues in the CDR3. V was trimmed by 0 bases and J by 4 bases, leaving 13 bases between them. These data come from a study of T cells in Graves' hyperthyroidism and ophthalmopathy. TCR beta CDR3 regions were amplified from RNA. The primer set for the first-round RT-PCR of the TCR CDR3 was HTBI. TCRdb reprocessed the multiplex PCR reads with MiXCR, giving one entry per CDR3 protein. The sample contains about 400,000 distinct CDR3 sequences, 15% to 17% of which appear only once.

Sequencing used blood. This clonotype was obtained from a woman younger than 30 with Graves' hyperthyroidism that later progressed to Graves' ophthalmopathy. The chain employs TRBV20-1 and TRBJ1-3; the D gene is possibly TRBD1 (5 bases). DNA for the CDR3: TGCAGTGCTAGAGATCGGGACCGCGGAGGAAACACCATATATTTT. It translates to CSARDRDRGGNTIYF.